Here is one T cell receptor (beta chain) with its context. Its antigen is not identified. Each donor was a healthy Caucasian individual from Russia, aged roughly 6 to 100. The CDR3 totals 15 residues. The germline gives CDR1 DFQATT, CDR2 SNEGSKA (reference sequence). The sample comes from a study of blood T cells in healthy people across ages. Regarding the study as a whole: The recorded TCR beta diversity per million T cells decreased in a roughly linear manner with age. Greater diversity and more naive CD4+ cells were seen in long-lived donors than in aged donors.

A second PCR of roughly 7 to 11 cycles used a sample-barcoded 5' primer and a J-beta primer mix. A tag from a template-switch adaptor with 12 random nucleotides marked each cDNA molecule. TCRdb re-called the 5' RACE reads through MiXCR, storing one row per CDR3 protein. This sample yields roughly 1.9 million distinct CDR3 sequences, of which 35% to 50% are seen a single time; more than 20% belongs to the top ten. The J gene is TRBJ2-4, the V gene TRBV20-1; a weak D match, TRBD2 (5 bases). The J call is uncertain, as TRBJ2-5 better fits the DNA end. Material for sequencing was blood. This clonotype was sampled from a human donor in good health. The CDR3 loop reads CSASPGIANQETQYF. CDR3 coding DNA: TGCAGTGCTAGTCCGGGGATCGCCAACCAAGAGACCCAGTACTTC.